What follows are 20 T cell receptor beta chains derived from one specimen sequenced in a study of T-cell memory formation after mild COVID-19. A single record per CDR3 protein comes from TCRdb applying MiXCR to the 5' RACE reads. The table shows fewer than 350,000 distinct CDR3 sequences, with roughly 8.2% occurring only once. The sample taken for sequencing was PBMCs or a T cell subset sorted from them (not recorded which). These receptors originate from a man between 18 and 35 years old who had mild COVID-19 (a few samples of this study predate the infection). Cell type and time point are not known.

The chain carries TRBV6-5 and TRBJ2-1; D gene uncertain. This CDR3 has 14 amino acids. The ends were cut back, 2 bases at V and 5 bases at J, with 10 bases in the middle. The germline CDR1 and CDR2 sequences are MNHEY and SVGAGI. The CDR3 protein is CASSYSASHNEQFF. The DNA for the CDR3 is TGTGCCAGCAGTTACAGCGCCTCTCACAATGAGCAGTTCTTC.

The V and J genes are TRBV7-9 and TRBJ1-1; a weak D match, TRBD1 (5 bases). The CDR3 has 14 residues. V shed 0 bases and J shed 5 bases, with 10 bases lying between them. Germline values: CDR1 SEHNR, CDR2 FQNEAQ (reference sequence). The CDR3 nucleotides read TGTGCCAGCAGCTTAGCAGGGGTCACTACTGAAGCTTTCTTT. Translated: CASSLAGVTTEAFF. The full variable domain, its missing parts supplied by reference TRBV7-9 and TRBJ1-1, is DTGVSQNPRHKITKRGQNVTFRCDPISEHNRLYWYRQTLGQGPEFLTYFQNEAQLEKSRLLSDRFSAERPKGSFSTLEIQRTEQGDSAMYLCASSLAGVTTEAFFGQGTRLTVV.

This clonotype turned up a few times. The chain recombines TRBV4-2 with TRBJ2-2; no definite D call. Trimming removed 0 bases from V and 7 bases from J, with 15 bases in between. Germline V gene lookup returns CDR1 LGHNA and CDR2 YNFKEQ. CDR3 length: 16 residues. The CDR3 DNA reads as TGTGCCAGCAGCCAAGAAATACAAGGGCTTTTCGGGGAGCTGTTTTTT. Its protein product is CASSQEIQGLFGELFF.

In this sample, this clonotype turned up many times. The V gene is TRBV12-3 or TRBV12-4, the J gene TRBJ2-3; D not certain. Deletions cut 2 bases from V and 3 bases from J, with 6 bases between. The length of the CDR3 is 13 residues. CDR3 residues: CASSLSVTDTQYF. CDR3 DNA: TGTGCCAGCAGTTTATCAGTTACAGATACGCAGTATTTT.

This chain joins TRBV11-2 and TRBJ2-3; tentatively, D is TRBD2 (6 bases). V was pared by 0 bases and J by 4 bases, with 17 bases between. Germline assignment: CDR1 SGHAT and CDR2 FQNNGV. The CDR3 sequence is 17 residues long. Here the CDR3 DNA reads TGTGCCAGCAGCTTAGACGCACTAGCAAGTCTCTCAGATACGCAGTATTTT. This sequence encodes CASSLDALASLSDTQYF. The full variable domain, in which reference TRBV11-2 and TRBJ2-3 provide the parts outside the CDR3, is EAGVAQSPRYKIIEKRQSVAFWCNPISGHATLYWYQQILGQGPKLLIQFQNNGVVDDSQLPKDRFSAERLKGVDSTLKIQPAKLEDSAVYLCASSLDALASLSDTQYFGPGTRLTVL.

This clonotype occurred many times. V gene TRBV7-2 combines with J gene TRBJ2-5; D is uncertain. CDR3 length: 12 amino acids. V dropped 4 bases and J dropped 3 bases, with 6 bases sitting between them. Germline values: CDR1 SGHTA, CDR2 FQGNSA. CDR3 protein: CASSYLKETQYF. DNA of the CDR3: TGTGCCAGCAGCTACCTAAAAGAGACCCAGTACTTC.

The sample holds a few counts of this clonotype. V and J are TRBV27 and TRBJ1-6; the match to TRBD1 covers 10 bases. Germline V gene sequence: CDR1 MNHEY, CDR2 SMNVEV (reference sequence). The CDR3 totals 18 residues. V was clipped by 4 bases and J by 0 bases; unmatched bases: 6. The CDR3 DNA is TGTGCCAGCAGTTCAGGGACAGGGGCGAGCTCCTATAATTCACCCCTCCACTTT. Protein sequence: CASSSGTGASSYNSPLHF.

This clonotype was counted between two and nine times. The V and J genes are TRBV11-2 and TRBJ2-7; D possibly uses TRBD1 or TRBD2 (5 bases each). The length of the CDR3 is 14 residues. CDR1 is SGHAT, CDR2 FQNNGV, per germline. The ends were cut back, 3 bases at V and 3 bases at J, with 12 bases in the middle. The CDR3 is CASSFGTGDYEQYV. The DNA for the CDR3 is TGTGCCAGCAGCTTCGGGACGGGTGACTACGAGCAGTACGTC.

This clonotype was counted ten times or more. The chain uses TRBV4-3 and TRBJ1-1; 9 positions agree with TRBD1. There are 15 residues in the CDR3. The germline V gene has CDR1 LGHNA and CDR2 YSLEER. With V trimmed by 4 bases and J by 3 bases, 6 bases remained unmatched. CDR3 residues: CASSPGDRADTEAFF. The CDR3 DNA sequence: TGCGCCAGCAGCCCAGGGGACAGGGCCGACACTGAAGCTTTCTTT.

This clonotype was found a few times. The chain couples TRBV21-1 to TRBJ2-3. TRBV21-1 is a recognized pseudogene. The CDR3 loop spans 13 amino acids. The chain's CDR3 is CASSKVQGGTQYF. The CDR3 bases are TGTGCCAGCAGCAAAGTGCAGGGTGGTACGCAGTATTTT.

A few counts support this clonotype. This sequence joins TRBV11-2 and TRBJ2-3; a possible D gene is TRBD2 (6 bases). Looked up from germline, CDR1 is SGHAT and CDR2 is FQNNGV. The length of the CDR3 is 14 residues. Trimming removed 4 bases at V and 2 bases at J, with 10 bases between. The CDR3: CASSSLASTDTQYF. CDR3 nucleotide sequence: TGTGCCAGCAGCTCCCTAGCGTCCACAGATACGCAGTATTTT.

This clonotype was observed a few times. CDR3 bases: TGTGCCTGGAGTTGGGGGGCGCCCTCCTACAATGAGCAGTTCTTC. It codes for CAWSWGAPSYNEQFF. The chain is built from TRBV30 and TRBJ2-1, with D perhaps given as TRBD1 or TRBD2 (6 bases each). The CDR3 is 15 amino acids. Looked up from germline, CDR1 is GTSNPN and CDR2 is SVGIG (reference sequence). Trimming took off 2 bases at V and 0 bases at J, with 11 bases between the two ends. The whole variable domain, remainder taken from reference TRBV30 and TRBJ2-1, is SQTIHQWPATLVQPVGSPLSLECTVEGTSNPNLYWYRQAAGRGLQLLFYSVGIGQISSEVPQNLSASRPQDRQFILSSKKLLLSDSGFYLCAWSWGAPSYNEQFFGPGTRLTVL.

The chain joins TRBV7-9 to TRBJ2-7; the D gene could be TRBD1 or TRBD2 (5 bases each). The CDR3 loop spans 15 amino acids. V lost 5 bases, J lost 0 bases, and 14 bases lay in between. Germline V lookup: CDR1 SEHNR, CDR2 FQNEAQ (reference sequence). CDR3 protein: CASSPRDGLSYEQYV. Here the CDR3 DNA reads TGTGCCAGCAGCCCCCGGGACGGACTCTCCTACGAGCAGTACGTC.

This chain joins TRBV5-1 and TRBJ2-2; 12 nucleotides match TRBD2. CDR3 length: 17 amino acids. CDR1 SGHRS and CDR2 YFSETQ come from the germline V gene. V gave up 0 bases and J gave up 0 bases; unmatched junction bases: 0. In DNA form, the CDR3 reads TGCGCCAGCAGCTTGGGACTAGCGGGAGCGAACACCGGGGAGCTGTTTTTT. This translates into CASSLGLAGANTGELFF. Full variable domain (rest looked up from reference TRBV5-1 and TRBJ2-2): KAGVTQTPRYLIKTRGQQVTLSCSPISGHRSVSWYQQTPGQGLQFLFEYFSETQRNKGNFPGRFSGRQFSNSRSEMNVSTLELGDSALYLCASSLGLAGANTGELFFGEGSRLTVL.

This clonotype was counted a few times. J is TRBJ2-4 and V is TRBV19; D gene ambiguous. The CDR3 is 16 amino acids. Trimming took 8 bases from V and 0 from J, leaving 17 bases between them. Germline CDR1 and CDR2: LNHDA and SQIVND (reference sequence). CDR3 sequence: CASGSQASLAKNIQYF. In DNA form, the CDR3 reads TGTGCCAGTGGATCTCAGGCGTCCCTAGCCAAAAACATTCAGTACTTC.

J is TRBJ1-1 and V is TRBV7-2, with 7 bases matching TRBD1. The CDR3 extends over 15 amino acids. The germline V gene encodes CDR1 SGHTA and CDR2 FQGNSA. J gave up 0 bases and V 5 bases, and 6 bases lay outside the gene matches. The CDR3 nucleotides read TGTGCCAGCAGCCTTCAGGGGGGAATGAACACTGAAGCTTTCTTT. Its protein is CASSLQGGMNTEAFF.

This rearrangement joins TRBV19 to TRBJ1-2; no firm D call. Germline loops: CDR1 LNHDA, CDR2 SQIVND (reference sequence). CDR3 length: 16 residues. V shed 4 bases and J shed 1 base, with 16 bases lying between them. In DNA form, the CDR3 reads TGTGCCAGTAGTAGCACCGGTGGTCTGAGTAACTATGGCTACACCTTC. Amino acids: CASSSTGGLSNYGYTF.

This clonotype was counted only a few times. This sequence joins TRBV6-4 and TRBJ2-3; D is undetermined. Germline assignment: CDR1 MRHNA and CDR2 SNTAGT. The V and J ends lost 2 bases and 2 bases respectively, with 11 bases between them. This CDR3 region has 15 residues. CDR3 sequence: CASSDNFRATDTQYF. For the CDR3, the DNA is TGTGCCAGCAGTGACAATTTTCGGGCCACAGATACGCAGTATTTT.

The V gene is TRBV27, the J gene TRBJ1-5, with D possibly matching TRBD1 (5 bases). V dropped 1 base and J dropped 7 bases, with 11 bases sitting between them. Germline CDR1 reads MNHEY; CDR2 reads SMNVEV (reference sequence). CDR3 length equals 14 residues. The CDR3 DNA reads as TGTGCCAGCAGTTTATTTAGGGGTGAACAGCCCCAGCATTTT. Translation: CASSLFRGEQPQHF.

This clonotype was counted a few times. This chain links TRBV7-7 with TRBJ1-1; D may be TRBD1 (6 bases). The germline V and J ends were trimmed by 2 bases and 1 base, with 17 bases remaining between them. This CDR3 is built from 17 residues. Germline assignment: CDR1 SSHAT and CDR2 FNYEAQ (reference sequence). Written as DNA, the CDR3 is TGTGCCAGCAGCTTACAGGTGCACGGACAGAGGAACACTGAAGCTTTCTTT. Protein sequence: CASSLQVHGQRNTEAFF.